These 8 T cell receptor beta chains came from one sample sequenced in a study of cytomegalovirus exposure and HLA in healthy donors. Sequencing used immunoSEQ multiplex PCR; TCRdb keeps in-frame clones, though not all of them. Of about 56,000 clones in the sample, around nine tenths were seen once. The material sequenced was PBMCs. Receptors originate from a man aged 18 to 29 in good health and CMV-seronegative.

The CDR3: CASSVDWGDTDTQYF. DNA for the CDR3: TGTGCCAGCAGCGTAGACTGGGGAGACACAGATACGCAGTATTTT. The gene calls are TRBV9 and TRBJ2-3; TRBD2 is a possible D gene (5 bases). Per the germline V gene, CDR1 is SGDLS and CDR2 is YYNGEE. With 0 bases removed from V and 2 bases from J, the gap between germline ends came to 10 bases. This CDR3 has 15 amino acids.

The chain employs TRBV19 and TRBJ2-7, with D unresolved. Trimming cost V 5 bases and J 3 bases, with 17 bases left between them. Germline values: CDR1 LNHDA, CDR2 SQIVND (reference sequence). The CDR3 covers 15 residues. The CDR3 DNA reads TGTGCCAGTAGTGCTAGTGGCGGAAATTTCTACGAGCAGTACTTC. Protein: CASSASGGNFYEQYF.

The chain uses TRBV11-2 and TRBJ2-1, with 12 bases that match TRBD2. This CDR3 has 16 amino acids. The germline CDR1 and CDR2 sequences are SGHAT and FQNNGV. V lost 1 base to trimming and J lost 8 bases; unmatched junction nucleotides: 6. CDR3 residues: CASSLAGLAGADEQFF. The CDR3 DNA reads TGTGCCAGCAGCTTAGCGGGACTAGCGGGTGCGGATGAGCAGTTCTTC.

The chain uses TRBV6-5 and TRBJ1-3, with a possible D match to TRBD1 (5 bases). Germline lookup yields CDR1 MNHEY and CDR2 SVGAGI. The CDR3 runs 14 residues. Trimming shortened V by 5 bases and J by 3 bases, and 11 bases separated the two germline ends. The chain's CDR3 is CASSVDSIGNTIYF. DNA of the CDR3: TGTGCCAGCAGTGTAGACAGCATTGGAAACACCATATATTTT.

The rearrangement joins TRBV21-1 to TRBJ2-3; the table's D call, TRBD1, was not checked against the DNA. TRBV21-1 has pseudogene status. This CDR3 is 21 amino acids long. In DNA form, the CDR3 reads TGTGCCAGCAGCAAAGACGGCCAGGGTCTATTGTCATATCTGGACACAGATACGCAGTATTTT. Its protein is CASSKDGQGLLSYLDTDTQYF.

The chain recombines TRBV4-2 with TRBJ2-3, with D perhaps TRBD1 (6 bases). The CDR3 spans 19 residues. Trimming stripped 1 base from V and 6 bases from J, with 26 bases between. The germline CDR1 and CDR2 sequences are LGHNA and YNFKEQ. For the CDR3, the DNA is TGTGCCAGCAGCCAAGCAAAGGACAGTGGAACTTATCACATGGATACGCAGTATTTT. Translation: CASSQAKDSGTYHMDTQYF.

The V gene is TRBV28, the J gene TRBJ1-2; D gene ambiguous. Trimming removed 8 bases at V and 2 bases at J, with 12 bases between. The CDR3 has 13 amino acids. From germline, CDR1 is MDHEN and CDR2 SYDVKM. CDR3 sequence reads: CASGWETNYGYTF. CDR3 nucleotide sequence: TGTGCCAGCGGGTGGGAGACGAACTATGGCTACACCTTC.

The genes are TRBV10-1 and TRBJ1-5, with D possibly TRBD1 on 5 matching bases. Trimming removed 10 bases from V and 7 bases from J, with 17 bases in between. The CDR3 is 13 residues long. CDR1 is WNHNN, CDR2 SYGVQD, per germline (reference sequence). CDR3 protein: CATRRGTRQPQHF. The CDR3 nucleotides read TGCGCCACCAGAAGGGGTACGAGGCAGCCCCAGCATTTT.